The 30 T cell receptor beta chains below were found in one sample sequenced in a study of T cell repertoires in cytomegalovirus infection. MiXCR, applied by TCRdb to the reads, yields one record per CDR3 protein. This sample has roughly 630,000 distinct CDR3 sequences; 24% occur once, and the top ten carry roughly 8%. Sequencing was done on a sample of CD8+ T cells from PBMCs. Receptors were obtained from a human donor in good health (CMV status not recorded). Some clones in this sample may be carry-over from other donors' samples.

The chain has TRBV7-2 and TRBJ1-6, with 9 bases identical to TRBD1. Germline V gene sequence: CDR1 SGHTA, CDR2 FQGNSA. V lost 6 bases, J lost 7 bases, and 4 bases stayed unmatched. There are 14 residues in the CDR3. CDR3 bases: TGTGCCAGCAGGTCAGACAGGGGGAATTCACCCCTCCACTTT. This encodes CASRSDRGNSPLHF.

The J gene is TRBJ2-7, the V gene TRBV7-9; the match to TRBD1 covers 7 bases. Germline CDR1 is SEHNR and CDR2 is FQNEAQ (reference sequence). V shed 6 bases, J shed 5 bases, and the junction held 10 bases outside the gene matches. The CDR3 runs 14 residues. For the CDR3, the DNA is TGTGCCAGCAGGGATGGGCAGGGGGTCCACGAGCAGTACTTC. This translates into CASRDGQGVHEQYF.

This clonotype came up a few times. The rearrangement joins TRBV2 to TRBJ2-7; weak D call: TRBD2 (6 bases). The CDR3 length is 14 residues. Germline V gene sequence: CDR1 SNHLY, CDR2 FYNNEI. V lost 9 bases and J lost 1, with 16 bases in between. The CDR3 DNA sequence: TGTGCCAGTGGTGTCGCCGGGGGATCCTACGAGCAGTACTTC. This translates into CASGVAGGSYEQYF.

This clonotype came up many times. The V call is TRBV6-5, the J call TRBJ2-2, with D unclear. Trimming removed 4 bases at V and 1 base at J, with 1 base between. The CDR3 covers 12 residues. Germline V gene data show CDR1 as MNHEY and CDR2 as SVGAGI. The chain's CDR3 is CASSWNTGELFF. CDR3 nucleotides: TGTGCCAGCAGTTGGAACACCGGGGAGCTGTTTTTT.

The DNA of the CDR3 is TGTGCCAGCAGTTATCCCCCAGGGTTAATGAACACTGAAGCTTTCTTT. Translation gives CASSYPPGLMNTEAFF. The J gene is TRBJ1-1, the V gene TRBV28, with D possibly TRBD1 on 5 matching bases. Germline V gives CDR1 MDHEN, CDR2 SYDVKM. The V end was cut by 4 bases, the J end by 0 bases, with 15 bases between. This CDR3 spans 16 amino acids.

In its sample, this clonotype was seen many times. The chain carries TRBV7-9 and TRBJ2-3, with TRBD1 matching 7 bases. Germline CDR1 is SEHNR and CDR2 is FQNEAQ (reference sequence). V lost 5 bases and J lost 4; bases outside the gene matches: 6. The CDR3 runs to 14 residues. CDR3 region: CASSRQGLADTQYF. The CDR3 coding sequence is TGTGCCAGCAGCCGACAGGGCCTAGCAGATACGCAGTATTTT. Full variable domain (missing parts from reference TRBV7-9 and TRBJ2-3): DTGVSQNPRHKITKRGQNVTFRCDPISEHNRLYWYRQTLGQGPEFLTYFQNEAQLEKSRLLSDRFSAERPKGSFSTLEIQRTEQGDSAMYLCASSRQGLADTQYFGPGTRLTVL.

The chain recombines TRBV4-1 with TRBJ1-2; D perhaps matches TRBD1 (5 bases). Trimming cost V 0 bases and J 0 bases, with 11 bases left between them. CDR3 length: 16 residues. CDR1 is MGHRA, CDR2 YSYEKL, per germline. The CDR3, as DNA: TGCGCCAGCAGCCAAGATGTCGGGGCAGCTAACTATGGCTACACCTTC. It encodes CASSQDVGAANYGYTF.

This clonotype was seen repeatedly, ten times or more. J is TRBJ2-3 and V is TRBV6-5, with D unclear. Looked up from germline, CDR1 is MNHEY and CDR2 is SVGAGI. V was clipped by 4 bases and J by 2 bases, with 7 bases between them. This CDR3 is 13 amino acids long. The CDR3 here is CASSWAFTDTQYF. CDR3 nucleotide sequence: TGTGCCAGCAGTTGGGCTTTCACAGATACGCAGTATTTT.

As regards this clonotype: A much larger clone differs from this one at a single base, so this may be a read error. This chain joins TRBV7-2 and TRBJ2-1; D remains ambiguous. Germline V lookup: CDR1 SGHTA, CDR2 FQGNSA. V lost 5 bases, J lost 1 base, and 12 bases lay in between. This CDR3 is built from 15 residues. This CDR3 is CASSHLGPSYNEQFF. The DNA for the CDR3 is TGTGCCAGCAGCCATCTAGGGCCTTCCTACAATGAGCAGTTCTTC.

This clonotype has a handful of counts. This chain joins TRBV13 and TRBJ2-5, with 8 bases identical to TRBD2. Germline V CDR1 and CDR2: PRHDT, FYEKMQ (reference sequence). J was trimmed by 4 bases and V by 5 bases; bases with no gene match: 9. This CDR3 region has 15 residues. The CDR3 DNA reads as TGTGCCAGCAGCCTACGGGGGGGGCGGTTAGAGACCCAGTACTTC. It codes for CASSLRGGRLETQYF. Variable domain in full (rest from reference TRBV13 and TRBJ2-5): AAGVIQSPRHLIKEKRETATLKCYPIPRHDTVYWYQQGPGQDPQFLISFYEKMQSDKGSIPDRFSAQQFSDYHSELNMSSLELGDSALYFCASSLRGGRLETQYFGPGTRLLVL.

This clonotype was observed a handful of times. The CDR3 region has the DNA TGTGCCAGCAGTTTTAACAGGGATAGCGCCGGGGAGCTGTTTTTT. Its translation is CASSFNRDSAGELFF. The chain recombines TRBV5-4 with TRBJ2-2; maybe TRBD1 (6 bases). The CDR3 spans 15 residues. Germline V gene data show CDR1 as SGHNT and CDR2 as YYREEE (reference sequence). Trimming shortened V by 5 bases and J by 6 bases, and 17 bases separated the two germline ends.

The J gene is TRBJ1-2, the V gene TRBV20-1, with D unclear. The CDR3 extends over 13 amino acids. Trimming removed 6 bases at V and 0 bases at J, with 11 bases between. CDR1 is DFQATT, CDR2 SNEGSKA, per germline (reference sequence). In DNA form, the CDR3 reads TGCAGTGCCGCGACACCTGCTAACTATGGCTACACCTTC. It codes for CSAATPANYGYTF.

This clonotype was seen ten or more times. The junction and the germline gene differ at one end; a read error may be behind it. The chain recombines TRBV14 with TRBJ1-1; no clear D. The CDR3 contains 13 residues. Per the germline V gene, CDR1 is SGHDN and CDR2 is FVKESK. The CDR3 loop reads CASSQGRNTEAFF. The CDR3 DNA is TGCGCCAGCAGCCAAGGGAGAAACACTGAAGCTTTCTTT.

The chain recombines TRBV25-1 with TRBJ2-3; D remains ambiguous. The CDR3 runs 17 residues. Germline assignment: CDR1 MGHDK and CDR2 SYGVNS. The V end lost 5 bases, the J end lost 8 bases, and 26 bases lay between the germline ends. CDR3 sequence: CASSIFGSYIEGVTQYF. The CDR3 DNA reads TGTGCCAGCAGTATTTTCGGATCCTATATTGAAGGTGTTACGCAGTATTTT.

This clonotype was seen many times. The gene calls are TRBV6-2 or TRBV6-3 and TRBJ2-1; D ambiguous. The CDR3 length is 11 residues. The ends were cut back, 2 bases at V and 6 bases at J, with 2 bases in the middle. Germline V gene data show CDR1 as MNHEY and CDR2 as SVGEGT. Here the CDR3 reads CASSYGNEQFF. CDR3 bases: TGTGCCAGCAGTTACGGCAATGAGCAGTTCTTC.

This clonotype has just one count. A much more abundant neighbour one base away suggests this may be a read error. The chain couples TRBV7-9 to TRBJ2-7; D is uncertain. This CDR3 comprises 11 residues. From germline, CDR1 is SEHNR and CDR2 FQNEAQ (reference sequence). Trimming shortened V by 5 bases and J by 4 bases, and 6 bases separated the two germline ends. CDR3 amino acids: CASSTCYEQYF. Written as DNA, the CDR3 is TGTGCCAGCAGCACTTGTTACGAGCAGTACTTC. The full variable domain, completed using reference TRBV7-9 and TRBJ2-7, is DTGVSQNPRHKITKRGQNVTFRCDPISEHNRLYWYRQTLGQGPEFLTYFQNEAQLEKSRLLSDRFSAERPKGSFSTLEIQRTEQGDSAMYLCASSTCYEQYFGPGTRLTVT.

This clonotype was counted a few times. This chain links TRBV28 with TRBJ2-1; 9 bases fit TRBD2. The CDR3 runs 16 residues. V trimming: 5 bases; J trimming: 3 bases; junction bases outside the gene matches: 8. The germline V gene encodes CDR1 MDHEN and CDR2 SYDVKM. CDR3 bases: TGTGCCAGCAGTCCCCTAGCGGGAAACCTCTACAATGAGCAGTTCTTC. Its translation is CASSPLAGNLYNEQFF.

The rearrangement joins TRBV7-6 to TRBJ2-1; D may be TRBD2 (6 bases). This CDR3 comprises 15 residues. V shed 3 bases and J shed 4 bases, with 13 bases lying between them. CDR1 SGHVS and CDR2 FNYEAQ come from the germline V gene. The CDR3 DNA reads TGTGCCAGCAGCTTCATGAGCGGGTCATACAATGAGCAGTTCTTC. This sequence encodes CASSFMSGSYNEQFF.

V is TRBV10-1 and J is TRBJ2-7; possible D gene TRBD1, 5 bases. The CDR3 is 14 residues long. The V gene's germline CDR1 is WNHNN and CDR2 SYGVQD (reference sequence). V dropped 0 bases and J dropped 3 bases, with 9 bases sitting between them. The CDR3 loop reads CASSESGADYEQYF. As DNA, the CDR3 is TGCGCCAGCAGTGAGTCAGGGGCGGACTACGAGCAGTACTTC.

This clonotype was counted many times. V usage is TRBV4-1 and J usage is TRBJ1-1; D gene ambiguous. The CDR3 is 14 amino acids. Per the germline V gene, CDR1 is MGHRA and CDR2 is YSYEKL. Trimming removed 4 bases from V and 4 bases from J, with 13 bases in between. CDR3 sequence (DNA): TGCGCCAGCAGCCCGGGAAGGGAATTCACTGAAGCTTTCTTT. Translation: CASSPGREFTEAFF.

This clonotype was found many times. The V and J genes are TRBV7-2 and TRBJ2-1, with TRBD1 matching over 8 bases. CDR3 length: 14 amino acids. Germline trimming cut 11 bases from V and 4 bases from J; bases unmatched to any gene: 10. Germline V gene data show CDR1 as SGHTA and CDR2 as FQGNSA. For the CDR3, the DNA is TGTGCCGTTCCCCGGACAGGGATTTACAATGAGCAGTTCTTC. The encoded protein is CAVPRTGIYNEQFF.

This clonotype was counted only a few times. This rearrangement joins TRBV6-2 or TRBV6-3 to TRBJ1-5, with D perhaps TRBD1 (5 bases). The CDR3 totals 16 residues. Deletions cut 3 bases from V and 3 bases from J, with 15 bases between. Germline-derived CDR1 and CDR2 are MNHEY and SVGEGT. CDR3 nucleotides: TGTGCCAGCAGTTATCCGGGGGGAGGGCTCAATCAGCCCCAGCATTTT. As protein: CASSYPGGGLNQPQHF.

This clonotype was counted only a few times. The genes are TRBV6-4 and TRBJ2-2; either TRBD1 or TRBD2 may supply D (5 bases each). Germline CDR1 is MRHNA and CDR2 is SNTAGT. The CDR3 has 15 residues. V was cut by 2 bases and J by 6 bases, with 13 bases left in between. In DNA, the CDR3 is TGTGCCAGCAGTGACGGCAGGGACGGGGCCGGGGAGCTGTTTTTT. Residues: CASSDGRDGAGELFF.

The chain couples TRBV20-1 to TRBJ2-7, with D possibly TRBD2 on 5 matching bases. This CDR3 has 13 amino acids. CDR1 and CDR2 (germline): DFQATT, SNEGSKA (reference sequence). V was shortened by 6 bases and J by 1 base, with 13 bases between the two germline ends. CDR3 nucleotide sequence: TGCAGTGCCCGTTACCGGGGTTCCTACGAGCAGTACGTC. Translated, it gives CSARYRGSYEQYV.

Many counts were recorded for this clonotype. V and J are TRBV6-1 and TRBJ1-2; 12 bases align to TRBD1. CDR3 size: 15 residues. Losses at the gene ends were 6 bases for V and 6 bases for J; bases not matched to a gene: 8. Per germline, CDR1 MNHNS and CDR2 SASEGT. The CDR3 DNA sequence: TGTGCCAGCAGCACCGGGACAGGGGGCTTCCATGGCTACACCTTC. This sequence encodes CASSTGTGGFHGYTF.

This clonotype was counted between two and nine times. The rearrangement uses TRBV29-1 and TRBJ1-1; D gene ambiguous. V was pared by 5 bases and J by 3 bases, with 4 bases between. The CDR3 is made up of 10 amino acids. Germline V gene lookup returns CDR1 SQVTM and CDR2 ANQGSEA. In DNA form, the CDR3 reads TGCAGCGTTAGGGACACTGAAGCTTTCTTT. This translates into CSVRDTEAFF. Based on the CDR3 plus reference TRBV29-1 and TRBJ1-1, the full variable domain is SAVISQKPSRDICQRGTSLTIQCQVDSQVTMMFWYRQQPGQSLTLIATANQGSEATYESGFVIDKFPISRPNLTFSTLTVSNMSPEDSSIYLCSVRDTEAFFGQGTRLTVV.

V is TRBV9 and J is TRBJ2-5; 8 bases are shared with TRBD1. The junction had 3 bases not matched to a gene; V was cut back by 0 bases and J by 2 bases. This CDR3 region has 15 residues. Germline V CDR1 and CDR2: SGDLS, YYNGEE. CDR3: CASSVEGQEQETQYF. The CDR3 nucleotides read TGTGCCAGCAGCGTAGAGGGACAGGAACAAGAGACCCAGTACTTC.

This clonotype has just a few counts. The V and J genes are TRBV7-9 and TRBJ2-1; D gene uncertain. With 1 base removed from V and 3 bases from J, the gap between germline ends came to 10 bases. Germline values: CDR1 SEHNR, CDR2 FQNEAQ (reference sequence). This CDR3 has 15 amino acids. CDR3: CASSLGVQVYNEQFF. The CDR3 region has the DNA TGTGCCAGCAGCTTAGGGGTGCAAGTCTACAATGAGCAGTTCTTC.

This clonotype was counted many times. The V and J genes are TRBV7-6 and TRBJ2-3; the D gene is possibly TRBD2 (6 bases). The CDR3 covers 15 residues. Deletions cut 2 bases from V and 0 bases from J, with 9 bases between. Germline V gene data show CDR1 as SGHVS and CDR2 as FNYEAQ. CDR3 in amino acids: CASSLTSTSTDTQYF. DNA of the CDR3: TGTGCCAGCAGCTTAACTAGCACTAGCACAGATACGCAGTATTTT. Based on the CDR3 plus reference TRBV7-6 and TRBJ2-3, the full variable domain is GAGVSQSPRYKVTKRGQDVALRCDPISGHVSLYWYRQALGQGPEFLTYFNYEAQQDKSGLPNDRFSAERPEGSISTLTIQRTEQRDSAMYRCASSLTSTSTDTQYFGPGTRLTVL.

The gene calls are TRBV12-3 or TRBV12-4 and TRBJ2-3; possibly TRBD1 for D (5 bases). This CDR3 contains 16 residues. Trimming took off 7 bases at V and 0 bases at J, with 17 bases between the two ends. The CDR3 DNA reads as TGTGCCAGCACCAAGTCATGGACACCTAGCACAGATACGCAGTATTTT. This gives the protein CASTKSWTPSTDTQYF.